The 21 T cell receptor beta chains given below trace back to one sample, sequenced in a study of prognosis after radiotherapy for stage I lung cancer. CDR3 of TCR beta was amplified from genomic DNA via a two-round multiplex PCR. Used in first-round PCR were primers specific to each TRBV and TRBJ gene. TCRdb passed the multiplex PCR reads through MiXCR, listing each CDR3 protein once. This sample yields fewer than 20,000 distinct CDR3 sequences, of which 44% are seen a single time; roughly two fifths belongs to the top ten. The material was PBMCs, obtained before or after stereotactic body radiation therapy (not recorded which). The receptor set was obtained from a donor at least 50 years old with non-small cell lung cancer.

The CDR3 sequence: CSARAGTASTDTQYF. CDR3 nucleotides: TGCAGTGCCCGTGCGGGAACAGCTAGCACAGATACGCAGTATTTT. V gene TRBV20-1 combines with J gene TRBJ2-3, with a tentative D call TRBD2 (6 bases). CDR3 length: 15 residues. Trimming removed 6 bases from V and 0 bases from J, with 16 bases in between. CDR1 is DFQATT, CDR2 SNEGSKA, per germline (reference sequence).

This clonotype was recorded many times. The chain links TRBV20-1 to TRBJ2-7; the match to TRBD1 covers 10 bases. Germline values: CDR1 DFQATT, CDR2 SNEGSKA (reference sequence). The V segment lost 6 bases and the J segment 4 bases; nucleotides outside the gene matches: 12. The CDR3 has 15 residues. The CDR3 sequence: CSALSPGTGAYEQYF. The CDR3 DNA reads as TGCAGTGCCCTCAGTCCCGGGACAGGGGCATACGAGCAGTACTTC.

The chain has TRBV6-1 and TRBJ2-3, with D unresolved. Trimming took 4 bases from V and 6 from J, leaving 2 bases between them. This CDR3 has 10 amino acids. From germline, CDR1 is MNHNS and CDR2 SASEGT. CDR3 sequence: CASSADTQYF. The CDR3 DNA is TGTGCCAGCAGTGCCGATACGCAGTATTTT.

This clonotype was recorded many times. The CDR3 DNA follows: TGTGCCAGCAGCTTAGGGCCTAGCGGGTACTACCAAGAGACCCAGTACTTC. The encoded protein is CASSLGPSGYYQETQYF. J is TRBJ2-5 and V is TRBV7-8; 8 nucleotides match TRBD2. Germline V gene lookup returns CDR1 SGHVS and CDR2 FQNEAQ. The CDR3 totals 17 residues. The ends lost 1 base at V and 0 bases at J; junction bases unmatched: 7.

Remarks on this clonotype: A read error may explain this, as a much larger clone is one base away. The CDR3 DNA sequence: TGCAGCGCCATGACATGGTCTGGAAACACCATATATTTT. It encodes CSAMTWSGNTIYF. The chain joins TRBV29-1 to TRBJ1-3; D remains ambiguous. Between the trimmed V and J ends, which lost 7 bases and 1 base, there was a span of 11 bases. CDR1 SQVTM and CDR2 ANQGSEA come from the germline V gene. This CDR3 region has 13 residues.

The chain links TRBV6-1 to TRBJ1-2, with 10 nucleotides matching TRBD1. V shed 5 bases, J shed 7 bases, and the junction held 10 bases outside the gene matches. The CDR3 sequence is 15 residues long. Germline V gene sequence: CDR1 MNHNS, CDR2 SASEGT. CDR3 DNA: TGTGCCAGCAGTACTCGGGACAGGGGTTACCTTGGCTACACCTTC. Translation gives CASSTRDRGYLGYTF.

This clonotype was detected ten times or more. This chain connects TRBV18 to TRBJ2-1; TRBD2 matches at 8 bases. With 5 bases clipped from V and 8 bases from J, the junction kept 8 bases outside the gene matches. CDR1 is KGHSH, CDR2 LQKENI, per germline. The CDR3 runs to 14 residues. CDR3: CASSNSGGPDEQFF. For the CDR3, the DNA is TGTGCCAGCTCAAACTCGGGGGGGCCGGATGAGCAGTTCTTC. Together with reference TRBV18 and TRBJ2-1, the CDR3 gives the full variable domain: NAGVMQNPRHLVRRRGQEARLRCSPMKGHSHVYWYRQLPEEGLKFMVYLQKENIIDESGMPKERFSAEFPKEGPSILRIQQVVRGDSAAYFCASSNSGGPDEQFFGPGTRLTVL.

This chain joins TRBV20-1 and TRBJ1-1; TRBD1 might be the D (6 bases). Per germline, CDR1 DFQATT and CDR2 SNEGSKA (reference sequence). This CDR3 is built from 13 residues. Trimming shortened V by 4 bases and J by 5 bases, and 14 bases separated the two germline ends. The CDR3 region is CSAIHRERTEAFF. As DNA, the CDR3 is TGCAGTGCTATCCACAGGGAGCGAACTGAAGCTTTCTTT.

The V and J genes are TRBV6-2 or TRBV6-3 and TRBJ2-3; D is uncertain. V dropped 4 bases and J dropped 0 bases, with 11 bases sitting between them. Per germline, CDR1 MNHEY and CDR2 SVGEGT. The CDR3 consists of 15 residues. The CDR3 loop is CASSSQDPSTDTQYF. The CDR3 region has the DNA TGTGCCAGCAGTTCCCAAGACCCTAGCACAGATACGCAGTATTTT.

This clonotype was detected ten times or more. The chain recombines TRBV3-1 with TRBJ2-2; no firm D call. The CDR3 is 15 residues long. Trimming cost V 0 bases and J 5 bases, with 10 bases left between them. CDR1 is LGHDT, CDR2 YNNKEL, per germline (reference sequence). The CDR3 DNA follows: TGTGCCAGCAGCCAAGAGACAATTCTAACCGGGGAGCTGTTTTTT. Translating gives CASSQETILTGELFF.

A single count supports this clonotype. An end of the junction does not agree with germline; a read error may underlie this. CDR3 in amino acids: CASKGSYNSHLHF. As DNA, the CDR3 is TGTGCCAGCAAGGGCTCCTATAATTCACACCTCCACTTT. The gene calls are TRBV6-2 or TRBV6-3 and TRBJ1-6; D ambiguous. Germline V gene data show CDR1 as MNHEY and CDR2 as SVGEGT. This CDR3 region has 13 residues.

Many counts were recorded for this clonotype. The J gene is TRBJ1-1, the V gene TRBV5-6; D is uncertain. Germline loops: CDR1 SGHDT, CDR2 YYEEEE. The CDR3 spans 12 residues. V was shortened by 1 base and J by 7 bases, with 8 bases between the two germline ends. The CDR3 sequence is CASSLLGNEAFF. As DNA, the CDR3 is TGTGCCAGCAGCTTGTTGGGAAATGAAGCTTTCTTT.

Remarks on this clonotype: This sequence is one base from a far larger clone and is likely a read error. The CDR3 spells CATSRDLLF. The DNA of the CDR3 is TGTGCCACCAGCAGAGATTTGCTCTTC. V gene TRBV15 combines with J gene TRBJ2-4; D is unclear. Germline V gene sequence: CDR1 LNHNV, CDR2 YYDKDF (reference sequence). This CDR3 is built from 9 residues.

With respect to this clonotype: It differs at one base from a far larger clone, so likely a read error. CDR3 amino acids: CASSYAQDVYNEQFF. The CDR3 DNA is TGTGCCAGCAGTTACGCTCAGGACGTGTACAATGAGCAGTTCTTC. The V and J genes are TRBV6-8 and TRBJ2-1; D remains ambiguous. The ends were cut back, 2 bases at V and 4 bases at J, with 12 bases in the middle. CDR3 length: 15 residues. In germline, CDR1 is MNHGY, CDR2 SAAAGT.

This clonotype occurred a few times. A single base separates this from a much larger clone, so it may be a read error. The CDR3 is CASIRWTGLMNTEAFF. CDR3 coding DNA: TGTGCCAGCATCCGATGGACAGGGCTAATGAACACTGAAGCTTTCTTT. The V and J genes are TRBV12-3 or TRBV12-4 and TRBJ1-1; 8 positions match TRBD1. V trimming: 7 bases; J trimming: 0 bases; junction bases outside the gene matches: 10. The CDR3 runs to 16 residues.

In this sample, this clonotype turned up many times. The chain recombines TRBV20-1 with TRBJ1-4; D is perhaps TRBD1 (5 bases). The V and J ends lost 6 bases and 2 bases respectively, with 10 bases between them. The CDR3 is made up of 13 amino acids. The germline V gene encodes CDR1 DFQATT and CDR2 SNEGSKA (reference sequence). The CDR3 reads CSAKWGTNEKLFF. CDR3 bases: TGCAGTGCCAAGTGGGGGACTAATGAAAAACTGTTTTTT.

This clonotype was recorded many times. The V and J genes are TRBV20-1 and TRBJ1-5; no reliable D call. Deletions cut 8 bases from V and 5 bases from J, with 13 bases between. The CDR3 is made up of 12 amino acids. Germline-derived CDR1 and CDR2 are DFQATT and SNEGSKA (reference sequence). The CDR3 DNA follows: TGCAGTATCTCGAGCGGGGATCAGCCCCAGCATTTT. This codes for CSISSGDQPQHF.

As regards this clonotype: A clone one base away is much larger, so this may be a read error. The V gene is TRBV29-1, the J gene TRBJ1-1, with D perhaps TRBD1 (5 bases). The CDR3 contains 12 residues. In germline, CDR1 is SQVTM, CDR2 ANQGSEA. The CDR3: CSFGAWVTEAFF. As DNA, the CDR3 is TGCAGTTTTGGGGCCTGGGTCACTGAAGCTTTCTTT.

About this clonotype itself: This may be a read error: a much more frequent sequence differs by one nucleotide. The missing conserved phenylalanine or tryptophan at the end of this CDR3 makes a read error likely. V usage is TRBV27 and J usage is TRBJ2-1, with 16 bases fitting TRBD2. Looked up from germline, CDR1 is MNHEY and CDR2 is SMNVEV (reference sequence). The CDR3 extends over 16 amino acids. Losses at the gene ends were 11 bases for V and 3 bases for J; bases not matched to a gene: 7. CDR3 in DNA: TGTGCCGCCGGGACTAGCGGGAGGGATCGCTACAATGAGCAGTTCTCC. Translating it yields CAAGTSGRDRYNEQFS.

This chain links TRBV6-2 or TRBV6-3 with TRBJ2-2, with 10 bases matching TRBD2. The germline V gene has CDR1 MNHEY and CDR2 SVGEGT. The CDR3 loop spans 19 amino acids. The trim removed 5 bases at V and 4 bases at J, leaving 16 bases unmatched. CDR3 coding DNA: TGTGCCAGCAGTGAAGCTGCACTAGCGGGGTGCATGTCCACCGGGGAGCTGTTTTTT. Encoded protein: CASSEAALAGCMSTGELFF.

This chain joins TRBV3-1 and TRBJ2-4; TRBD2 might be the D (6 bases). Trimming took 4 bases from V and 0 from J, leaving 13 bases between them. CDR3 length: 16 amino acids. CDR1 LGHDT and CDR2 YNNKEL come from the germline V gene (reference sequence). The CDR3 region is CASSPRRGLAKNIQYF. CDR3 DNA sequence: TGTGCCAGCAGCCCCCGCCGGGGGTTAGCCAAAAACATTCAGTACTTC. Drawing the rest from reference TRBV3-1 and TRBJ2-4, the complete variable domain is DTAVSQTPKYLVTQMGNDKSIKCEQNLGHDTMYWYKQDSKKFLKIMFSYNNKELIINETVPNRFSPKSPDKAHLNLHINSLELGDSAVYFCASSPRRGLAKNIQYFGAGTRLSVL.